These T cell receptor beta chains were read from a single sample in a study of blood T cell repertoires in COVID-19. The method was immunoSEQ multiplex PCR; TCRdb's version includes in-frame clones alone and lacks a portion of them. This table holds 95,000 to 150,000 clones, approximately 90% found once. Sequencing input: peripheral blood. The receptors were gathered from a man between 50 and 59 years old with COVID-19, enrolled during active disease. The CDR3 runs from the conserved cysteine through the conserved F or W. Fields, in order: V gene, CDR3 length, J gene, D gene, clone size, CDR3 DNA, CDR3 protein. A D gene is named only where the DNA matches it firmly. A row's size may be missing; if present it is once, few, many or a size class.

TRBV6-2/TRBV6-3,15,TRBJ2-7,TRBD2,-,TGTGCCAGCAGCCACTGGCGGGAGGGAATCGACGAGCAGTACTTC,CASSHWREGIDEQYF
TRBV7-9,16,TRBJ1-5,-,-,TGTGCCAGCAGCCCCGGAAGCGGGGCCTGGGATCAGCCCCAGCATTTT,CASSPGSGAWDQPQHF
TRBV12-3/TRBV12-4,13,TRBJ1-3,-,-,TGTGCCAGCAGCGACAACTCTGGAAACACCATATATTTT,CASSDNSGNTIYF
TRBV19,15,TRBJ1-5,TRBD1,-,TGTGCCAGTAGTCCGGACAGGGTCCGCAATCAGCCCCAGCATTTT,CASSPDRVRNQPQHF
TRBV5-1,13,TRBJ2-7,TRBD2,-,TGCGCCAGCAGCCATACTAGCGCCTACGAGCAGTACTTC,CASSHTSAYEQYF
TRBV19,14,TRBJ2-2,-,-,TGTGCCAGTAAGGGGGTTTTGGTGACCGGGGAGCTGTTTTTT,CASKGVLVTGELFF
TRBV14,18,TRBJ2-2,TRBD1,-,TGTGCCAGCAGCCAAGAGGGGGCGTGGACAGGGAACACCGGGGAGCTGTTTTTT,CASSQEGAWTGNTGELFF
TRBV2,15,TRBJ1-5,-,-,TGTGCCAGCAGTCGCGGGACTTTCGGCAATCAGCCCCAGCATTTT,CASSRGTFGNQPQHF
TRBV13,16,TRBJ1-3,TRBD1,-,TGTGCCAGCAGCTTACTACAGGGGGGATCTGGAAACACCATATATTTT,CASSLLQGGSGNTIYF
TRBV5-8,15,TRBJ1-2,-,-,TGTGCCAGCAGCCTTCTGAGACAGAAGGGCTATGGCTACACCTTC,CASSLLRQKGYGYTF
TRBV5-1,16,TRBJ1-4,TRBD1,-,TGCGCCAGCAGCCCGGGTGGGACAGACCATAATGAAAAACTGTTTTTT,CASSPGGTDHNEKLFF
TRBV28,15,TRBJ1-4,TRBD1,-,TGTGCCAGCAGTCCGACCGGGACAGTTAATGAAAAACTGTTTTTT,CASSPTGTVNEKLFF
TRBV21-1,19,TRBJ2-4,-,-,TGTGCCAGCAGCAAAGAGAGGGGAGGGACAGGGCCTGTCAAAAACATTCAGTACTTC,CASSKERGGTGPVKNIQYF
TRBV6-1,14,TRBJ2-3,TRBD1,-,TGTGCCAGCAGTGAGGGACAGGGATCTGATACGCAGTATTTT,CASSEGQGSDTQYF
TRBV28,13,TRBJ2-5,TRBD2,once,TGTGCCAGCAGTTTACCGGGAGGGGAGACCCAGTACTTC,CASSLPGGETQYF
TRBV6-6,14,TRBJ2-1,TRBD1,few,TGTGCCAGCAACAGGGACAGCTCCTACAATGAGCAGTTCTTC,CASNRDSSYNEQFF
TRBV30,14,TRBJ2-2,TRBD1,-,TGTGCCTTGGGACAGCCCCCGAACACCGGGGAGCTGTTTTTT,CALGQPPNTGELFF
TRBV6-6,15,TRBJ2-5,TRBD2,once,TGTGCCAGCAGTCCCGAGGGACTAGCGATAGAGACCCAGTACTTC,CASSPEGLAIETQYF
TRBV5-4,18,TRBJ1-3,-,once,TGTGCCAGCAGCTTGCGAGCTCCCGCCAGGAACTCTGGAAACACCATATATTTT,CASSLRAPARNSGNTIYF
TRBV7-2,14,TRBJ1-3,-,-,TGTGCCAGCAGCCCTGACAACTCTGGAAACACCATATATTTT,CASSPDNSGNTIYF
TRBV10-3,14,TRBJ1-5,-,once,TGTGCCATCAGTGGCTCTAAACAGGATCAGCCCCAGCATTTT,CAISGSKQDQPQHF
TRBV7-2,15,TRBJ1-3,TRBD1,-,TGTGCCAGCAGATACACAGGGGGCAGTGGAAACACCATATATTTT,CASRYTGGSGNTIYF
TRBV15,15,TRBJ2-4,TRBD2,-,TGTGCCACCAGCAAGGTCGGGGGGTTGCAAAACATTCAGTACTTC,CATSKVGGLQNIQYF
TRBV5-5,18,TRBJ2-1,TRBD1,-,TGTGCCAGCAGCTTGTCGGGACAGGGGGTATTTTCCTACAATGAGCAGTTCTTC,CASSLSGQGVFSYNEQFF
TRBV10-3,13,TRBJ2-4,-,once,TGTGCCTCCCACGGGGTACAGGGTGACATTCAGTACTTC,CASHGVQGDIQYF
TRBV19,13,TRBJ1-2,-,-,TGTGCCAGTACTGCCAAGAGAAACTATGGCTACACCTTC,CASTAKRNYGYTF
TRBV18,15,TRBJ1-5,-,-,TGTGCCAGCTCACCGGGCTCGGGAAGCAATCAGCCCCAGCATTTT,CASSPGSGSNQPQHF
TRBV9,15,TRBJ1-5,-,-,TGTGCCAGCAGCGCAACAGGGACCGGCAATCAGCCCCAGCATTTT,CASSATGTGNQPQHF
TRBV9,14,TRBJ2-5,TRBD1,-,TGTGCCAGCGGTCCGGGACAGGGACAAGAGACCCAGTACTTC,CASGPGQGQETQYF
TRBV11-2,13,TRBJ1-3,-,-,TGTGCCAGCGCTGGGGCCTCTGGAAACACCATATATTTT,CASAGASGNTIYF